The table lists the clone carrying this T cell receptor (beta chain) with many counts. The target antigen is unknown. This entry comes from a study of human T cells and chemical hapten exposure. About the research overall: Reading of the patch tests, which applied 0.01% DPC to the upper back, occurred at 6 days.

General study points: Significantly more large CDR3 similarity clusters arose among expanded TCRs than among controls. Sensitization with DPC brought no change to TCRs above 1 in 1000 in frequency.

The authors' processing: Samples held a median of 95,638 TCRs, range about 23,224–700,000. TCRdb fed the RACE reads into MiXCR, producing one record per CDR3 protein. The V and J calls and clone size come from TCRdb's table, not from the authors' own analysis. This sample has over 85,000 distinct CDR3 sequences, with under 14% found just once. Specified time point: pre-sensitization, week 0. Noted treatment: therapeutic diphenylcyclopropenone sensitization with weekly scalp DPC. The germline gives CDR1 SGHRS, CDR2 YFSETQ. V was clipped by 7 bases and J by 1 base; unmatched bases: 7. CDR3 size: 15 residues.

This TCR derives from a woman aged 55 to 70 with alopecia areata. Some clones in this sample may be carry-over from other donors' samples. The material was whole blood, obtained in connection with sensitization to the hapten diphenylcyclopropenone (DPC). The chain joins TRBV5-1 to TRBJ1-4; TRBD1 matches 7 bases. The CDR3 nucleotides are TGCGCCAGCCACGGGACAGACTTAACTAATGAAAAACTGTTTTTT. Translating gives CASHGTDLTNEKLFF.